These 24 T cell receptor beta chains share one sample of origin, sequenced in a study of T cells of healthy individuals. TCRdb recomputed calls from the 5' RACE reads with MiXCR, one row per CDR3 protein. The sample lists 63,000 or so distinct CDR3 sequences; 16% were seen once. The receptors come from a human donor in good health.

This clonotype has more than one count but fewer than ten. The J gene is TRBJ2-2, the V gene TRBV7-2, with 8 bases that match TRBD2. The trim removed 3 bases at V and 4 bases at J, leaving 10 bases unmatched. Germline loops: CDR1 SGHTA, CDR2 FQGNSA. The CDR3 runs 17 residues. CDR3 bases: TGTGCCAGCAGCTTTACAGGCGGGAGGTTGGGCACCGGGGAGCTGTTTTTT. Protein: CASSFTGGRLGTGELFF.

The V call is TRBV27, the J call TRBJ2-7; 11 bases match TRBD2. J gave up 7 bases and V 4 bases, and 21 bases lay outside the gene matches. Germline CDR1 reads MNHEY; CDR2 reads SMNVEV (reference sequence). CDR3 size: 19 residues. This chain's CDR3 is CASSSKTRLAGWGTGEQYF. CDR3 coding DNA: TGTGCCAGCAGTTCCAAAACCCGACTAGCGGGATGGGGAACGGGAGAGCAGTACTTC.

V is TRBV6-6 and J is TRBJ2-1, with TRBD2 matching 8 bases. The CDR3 has 16 amino acids. Trimming removed 5 bases from V and 2 bases from J; junction bases left unmatched: 8. From germline, CDR1 is MNHNY and CDR2 SVGAGI (reference sequence). The CDR3 sequence is CASSKSSGPPYNEQFF. The DNA of the CDR3 is TGTGCCAGCAGTAAATCTAGCGGGCCACCCTACAATGAGCAGTTCTTC.

This clonotype was seen a handful of times. The chain joins TRBV20-1 to TRBJ1-2; 7 nucleotides match TRBD1. Germline CDR1 and CDR2: DFQATT and SNEGSKA (reference sequence). This CDR3 contains 16 residues. V was clipped by 3 bases and J by 8 bases; unmatched bases: 18. CDR3 coding DNA: TGCAGTGCTAGGACCTCCCGTAGAGCAGGGGGGATAGGCTACACCTTC. The encoded protein is CSARTSRRAGGIGYTF.

This chain links TRBV12-3 or TRBV12-4 with TRBJ2-7, with a weak D call TRBD1 (6 bases). The CDR3 has 13 amino acids. Trimming removed 8 bases from V and 1 base from J, with 12 bases in between. The CDR3 nucleotides are TGTGCCAGCCGCCCGGGACAATCCTACGAGCAGTACTTC. Translating it yields CASRPGQSYEQYF.

This clonotype was picked up many times. CDR3 sequence: CASSAGPTEAFF. The CDR3 DNA reads as TGTGCCAGCTCAGCAGGGCCCACTGAAGCTTTCTTT. The chain is built from TRBV18 and TRBJ1-1, with D perhaps TRBD1 (5 bases). Between the trimmed V and J ends, which lost 5 bases and 4 bases, there was a span of 8 bases. Germline V lookup: CDR1 KGHSH, CDR2 LQKENI. The CDR3 is 12 residues long.

The CDR3 sequence is CSARVFRLGPGPYEQYF. CDR3 DNA: TGCAGTGCTAGGGTGTTCCGACTGGGTCCAGGGCCCTACGAGCAGTACTTC. The genes are TRBV20-1 and TRBJ2-7; TRBD1 might be the D (5 bases). Trimming took 3 bases from V and 2 from J, leaving 23 bases between them. In germline, CDR1 is DFQATT, CDR2 SNEGSKA (reference sequence). The CDR3 extends over 17 amino acids.

The chain uses TRBV11-2 and TRBJ1-6; D gene uncertain. V was clipped by 2 bases and J by 10 bases, with 6 bases between them. Germline CDR1 reads SGHAT; CDR2 reads FQNNGV. This CDR3 has 12 amino acids. The CDR3 loop is CASSLQESPLHF. Here the CDR3 DNA reads TGTGCCAGCAGCTTACAAGAATCACCCCTCCACTTT.

The chain is built from TRBV12-3 or TRBV12-4 and TRBJ2-3, with unresolved D. Trimming removed 6 bases at V and 0 bases at J, with 7 bases between. CDR3 length: 13 residues. CDR3 sequence (DNA): TGTGCCAGCAGCGAAGTTAGCACAGATACGCAGTATTTT. Translating gives CASSEVSTDTQYF.

V gene TRBV20-1 combines with J gene TRBJ2-3; D remains ambiguous. The CDR3 is made up of 14 amino acids. Germline loops: CDR1 DFQATT, CDR2 SNEGSKA (reference sequence). The ends were cut back, 6 bases at V and 0 bases at J, with 13 bases in the middle. CDR3 region: CSARIPASTDTQYF. Written as DNA, the CDR3 is TGCAGTGCGCGCATACCAGCCAGCACAGATACGCAGTATTTT.

This clonotype has a count of ten or more. This sequence joins TRBV24-1 and TRBJ1-5; 9 positions agree with TRBD1. The CDR3 loop spans 14 amino acids. Losses at the gene ends were 9 bases for V and 5 bases for J; bases not matched to a gene: 7. Per germline, CDR1 KGHDR and CDR2 SFDVKD. Here the CDR3 DNA reads TGTGCCACCCAGCTCGGGACAGGGCATCAGCCCCAGCATTTT. Translation gives CATQLGTGHQPQHF.

This clonotype has at least ten counts. The chain recombines TRBV3-1 with TRBJ1-1; D is possibly TRBD1 (6 bases). Germline CDR1 is LGHDT and CDR2 is YNNKEL (reference sequence). The ends were cut back, 4 bases at V and 0 bases at J, with 9 bases in the middle. CDR3 length: 14 residues. In DNA, the CDR3 is TGTGCCAGCAGCCGTCCAGGGGTGAACACTGAAGCTTTCTTT. It codes for CASSRPGVNTEAFF. The whole variable domain, filled in from reference TRBV3-1 and TRBJ1-1, reads DTAVSQTPKYLVTQMGNDKSIKCEQNLGHDTMYWYKQDSKKFLKIMFSYNNKELIINETVPNRFSPKSPDKAHLNLHINSLELGDSAVYFCASSRPGVNTEAFFGQGTRLTVV.

This clonotype was recorded a few times. V usage is TRBV3-1 and J usage is TRBJ2-3; D may be TRBD2 (5 bases). The germline V gene encodes CDR1 LGHDT and CDR2 YNNKEL (reference sequence). V lost 4 bases and J lost 0, with 8 bases in between. The CDR3 is 14 residues long. The CDR3 bases are TGTGCCAGCAGCCTCCGGACTAGCACAGATACGCAGTATTTT. Encoded protein: CASSLRTSTDTQYF.

Ten or more counts support this clonotype. The chain is built from TRBV7-3 and TRBJ2-1; 7 nucleotides agree with TRBD2. V trimming: 3 bases; J trimming: 6 bases; junction bases outside the gene matches: 2. In germline, CDR1 is SGHTA, CDR2 FQGTGA. The CDR3 consists of 13 residues. In DNA form, the CDR3 reads TGTGCCAGCAGCTTGGGGGGGGGCAATGAGCAGTTCTTC. It is translated as CASSLGGGNEQFF. Combining the CDR3 with reference TRBV7-3 and TRBJ2-1 gives the whole variable domain GAGVSQTPSNKVTEKGKYVELRCDPISGHTALYWYRQSLGQGPEFLIYFQGTGAADDSGLPNDRFFAVRPEGSVSTLKIQRTERGDSAVYLCASSLGGGNEQFFGPGTRLTVL.

The gene calls are TRBV6-6 and TRBJ2-7; 13 bases are a match to TRBD2. V lost 5 bases and J lost 7; bases outside the gene matches: 11. Germline lookup yields CDR1 MNHNY and CDR2 SVGAGI (reference sequence). This CDR3 has 16 amino acids. CDR3 sequence (DNA): TGTGCCAGCAGTCACGGACTAGCGGGAGAGCTGAGGGAGCAGTACTTC. Translation: CASSHGLAGELREQYF.

This sequence joins TRBV6-1 and TRBJ1-2; a weak D match, TRBD1 (5 bases). Germline values: CDR1 MNHNS, CDR2 SASEGT. The V gene lost 5 bases and the J gene lost 4 bases, with 20 bases spanning the gap. The CDR3 runs 16 residues. CDR3 loop: CASSSNQDSPIYGYTF. CDR3 coding DNA: TGTGCCAGCAGTTCTAATCAAGACAGTCCAATCTATGGCTACACCTTC.

In its sample, this clonotype was seen a few times. The CDR3 region is CSATWDSSYEQYF. The CDR3 DNA is TGCAGTGCTACATGGGACAGTTCCTACGAGCAGTACTTC. The chain carries TRBV20-1 and TRBJ2-7; 7 bases fit TRBD1. J lost 1 base, V lost 4 bases, and 4 bases had no gene match. This CDR3 is built from 13 residues. Germline V gene data show CDR1 as DFQATT and CDR2 as SNEGSKA (reference sequence).

This clonotype came up many times. This sequence joins TRBV7-9 and TRBJ1-1; perhaps TRBD1 as D (5 bases). Trimming shortened V by 3 bases and J by 2 bases, and 13 bases separated the two germline ends. The CDR3 is 15 residues long. The germline gives CDR1 SEHNR, CDR2 FQNEAQ (reference sequence). The CDR3 spells CASSFLDTGNTEAFF. CDR3 bases: TGTGCCAGCAGCTTCCTGGACACCGGTAACACTGAAGCTTTCTTT.

This clonotype showed up many times. V gene TRBV15 combines with J gene TRBJ1-2; TRBD1 aligns across 8 bases. This CDR3 contains 13 residues. The J segment lost 8 bases and the V segment lost 3 bases, leaving 5 bases of the junction unmatched. CDR1 is LNHNV and CDR2 is YYDKDF in the germline V gene (reference sequence). DNA of the CDR3: TGTGCCACCAGCAGCCGGACAGGGCAAGGCTACACCTTC. This sequence encodes CATSSRTGQGYTF.

The chain joins TRBV20-1 to TRBJ1-2; possibly TRBD1 for D (5 bases). The V end lost 2 bases, the J end lost 7 bases, and 20 bases lay between the germline ends. Germline V gene sequence: CDR1 DFQATT, CDR2 SNEGSKA (reference sequence). The CDR3 totals 15 residues. The CDR3 here is CSARNLLVGAGGYTF. CDR3 bases: TGCAGTGCTAGAAATCTTCTCGTAGGGGCTGGTGGCTACACCTTC.

This clonotype came up many times. The V and J genes are TRBV6-5 and TRBJ1-3; tentatively, D is TRBD1 (5 bases). CDR3 length equals 15 residues. Germline CDR1 reads MNHEY; CDR2 reads SVGAGI. Trimming pared 0 bases from V and 3 bases from J, leaving 9 bases between. The CDR3 DNA sequence: TGTGCCAGCAGTTACTCCGGACACCGTGGAAACACCATATATTTT. Protein: CASSYSGHRGNTIYF.

V is TRBV5-6 and J is TRBJ1-2, with 10 positions matching TRBD1. The germline V gene has CDR1 SGHDT and CDR2 YYEEEE. The CDR3 has 14 residues. The V gene end was trimmed by 4 bases and the J gene end by 8 bases; junction bases not matched to a gene: 8. The CDR3 sequence: CASSGGTGVFGYTF. CDR3 sequence (DNA): TGTGCCAGCAGCGGAGGGACAGGGGTATTCGGCTACACCTTC.

Ten or more counts support this clonotype. The chain uses TRBV10-3 and TRBJ2-3, with D possibly matching TRBD1 (6 bases). The germline gives CDR1 ENHRY, CDR2 SYGVKD. The CDR3 is made up of 14 amino acids. Trimming left V 3 bases short and J 2 bases short, with 9 bases between. The CDR3: CAISDRGNTDTQYF. The CDR3 DNA reads as TGTGCCATCAGTGACAGGGGCAACACAGATACGCAGTATTTT.

The chain has TRBV4-1 and TRBJ1-1, with 9 bases aligning to TRBD1. The junction had 6 bases not matched to a gene; V was cut back by 6 bases and J by 1 base. CDR3 size: 15 residues. In germline, CDR1 is MGHRA, CDR2 YSYEKL. Here the CDR3 reads CASRLGQGTNTEAFF. As DNA, the CDR3 is TGCGCCAGCAGACTTGGACAGGGGACGAACACTGAAGCTTTCTTT.